A selection of T cell receptor beta chains follows, all from one sample in a study of shared clonotypes between healthy human individuals. Sequenced by immunoSEQ multiplex PCR; TCRdb stores in-frame clones only, minus some. This repertoire shows around 690,000 clones, 90% found once; its top ten account for around a third. The sequenced sample was memory CD8+ T cells from PBMCs. These receptors all come from a man younger than 35 in good health. Some clones in this sample may be carry-over from other donors' samples. Each CDR3 is given with its conserved first and last residue. A D gene is named only where the DNA matches it firmly. Clone size, where shown, is once, few, many, or a class for clones that have expanded.

TRBJ2-1 TRBD1 . TRBV4-2 TGTGCCAGCAGCCAAGCCGGGACAGGGGGCAATGAGCAGTTCTTC CASSQAGTGGNEQFF
TRBJ2-5 . once TRBV27 TGTGCCAGCAGTTTATATCTAGGGCAGACTCAAGAGACCCAGTACTTC CASSLYLGQTQETQYF
TRBJ1-1 TRBD1 . TRBV5-8 TGTGCCAGCGGGCCGACAGGGGAGAGTACTGAAGCTTTCTTT CASGPTGESTEAFF
TRBJ2-2 . . TRBV13 TGTGCCAGCAGCTCGTCCCGGCTTACAGGGAACACCGGGGAGCTGTTTTTT CASSSSRLTGNTGELFF
TRBJ2-1 TRBD2 . TRBV7-8 TGTGCCAGCAGCTTTCGCGGGAGTGGAACCTACAATGAGCAGTTCTTC CASSFRGSGTYNEQFF
TRBJ2-1 TRBD2 . TRBV27 TGTGCCAGCAGTAACCTAGCGGGAGACCCGGTCTACAATGAGCAGTTCTTC CASSNLAGDPVYNEQFF
TRBJ2-1 TRBD1 . TRBV12-5 TGTGCTAGCGGACAGGACACCTCCTACAATGAGCAGTTCTTC CASGQDTSYNEQFF
TRBJ2-6 TRBD1 . TRBV10-3 TGTGCCATCAGGGCAGGGGGCTCTGGGGCCAACGTCCTGACTTTC CAIRAGGSGANVLTF
TRBJ2-7 TRBD2 once TRBV27 TGTGCCAGCAGTTCAACTAGCGGAAGCTCCTACGAGCAGTACTTC CASSSTSGSSYEQYF
TRBJ2-7 TRBD1 . TRBV28 TGTGCCAGCAGTTTATCGACAGGGTACTCGGCGAGCTCCTACGAGCAGTACTTC CASSLSTGYSASSYEQYF
TRBJ2-7 TRBD2 . TRBV6-5 TGTGCCAGCATCTCCATAGCGGGGGCCCCCTACGAGCAGTACTTC CASISIAGAPYEQYF
TRBJ1-2 . . TRBV6-1 TGTGCCAGTGAGGGACACATAAACTATGGCTACACCTTC CASEGHINYGYTF
TRBJ2-7 . . TRBV5-1 TGCGCCAGCAGCTTGTTGGGTATGGGCGAGCAGTACTTC CASSLLGMGEQYF
TRBJ2-1 TRBD2 . TRBV5-1 TGCGCCAGCAGCTTGTGGACTAGCGGACCCGGGCCCTACAATGAGCAGTTCTTC CASSLWTSGPGPYNEQFF
TRBJ2-1 TRBD2 . TRBV7-6 TGTGCCAGCAGCTTAGGTCAGAGCGGGGGTTACAATGAGCAGTTCTTC CASSLGQSGGYNEQFF
TRBJ1-1 . . TRBV10-3 TGTGCCATCAGTGTCGAAAAGGGAATCCCGACAATGAACACTGAAGCTTTCTTT CAISVEKGIPTMNTEAFF
TRBJ2-3 TRBD2 . TRBV13 TGTGCCAGCAGCCGCAGGGGACTAGCGGGCCCAGATACGCAGTATTTT CASSRRGLAGPDTQYF
TRBJ2-7 . . TRBV27 TGTGCCAGCAGTTTTAATAGCGAAAGCTCCTACGAGCAGTACTTC CASSFNSESSYEQYF
TRBJ2-5 . few TRBV30 TGTGCCTGGAGTGTGGAGGTCCAAGAGACCCAGTACTTC CAWSVEVQETQYF
TRBJ2-1 TRBD2 . TRBV7-3 TGTGCCAGCAGCCCAATAGCGGGAGGGGCTTACAATGAGCAGTTCTTC CASSPIAGGAYNEQFF
TRBJ1-4 . few TRBV4-3 TGCGCCAGCAGCCAGGGAAGGAAGGGGGACAAACTGTTTTTT CASSQGRKGDKLFF
TRBJ1-4 TRBD1 . TRBV5-1 TGCGCCAGCAGCCTCTGGACAGGACATGAAAAACTGTTTTTT CASSLWTGHEKLFF
TRBJ1-1 TRBD1 . TRBV5-5 TGTGCCAGCAGATACGACAGGGGAATATCTGAAGCTTTCTTT CASRYDRGISEAFF
TRBJ1-2 . . TRBV2 TGTGCCAGCACCCCCTCACGAGTTTCTAACTATGGCTACACCTTC CASTPSRVSNYGYTF